This entry features one T cell receptor beta chain sequence. The antigen is undetermined. This entry belongs to a study of T cell repertoires in cytomegalovirus infection. On the study more broadly: It was the public TCR beta signatures that indicated both CMV infection and matching HLA type.

The germline V gene has CDR1 LNHNV and CDR2 YYDKDF (reference sequence). The CDR3 extends over 14 amino acids. With 0 bases removed from V and 5 bases from J, the gap between germline ends came to 10 bases. Study-level results: Based on cumulative public TCR beta family frequency, carriers of CMV plus the relevant HLA were identified.

One entry per CDR3 protein results from TCRdb running MiXCR on the reads. The sample lists 400,000 or so distinct CDR3 sequences, roughly 30% seen once, with about 13% in the top ten. The sequenced material came from PBMCs. The source of this sequence is a human donor in good health (CMV status not recorded). Some clones in this sample may be carry-over from other donors' samples. The chain carries TRBV15 and TRBJ1-1; no clear D. Here the CDR3 DNA reads TGTGCCACCAGCAGAGATCGGGCGGTTACTGAAGCTTTCTTT. This codes for CATSRDRAVTEAFF.